These 26 T cell receptor beta chains came from one sample sequenced in a study of blood T cell repertoires in COVID-19. Assay: immunoSEQ multiplex PCR; the TCRdb copy retains only in-frame clones and omits some. The sample shows roughly 200,000 clones, roughly 89% of them seen only once. Sequenced material: PBMCs or T cells enriched from blood (not recorded which). The receptors were gathered from a woman aged 40 to 50 with acute COVID-19.

J is TRBJ1-2 and V is TRBV19; D not resolved. Trimming cost V 1 base and J 6 bases, with 9 bases left between them. Per the germline V gene, CDR1 is LNHDA and CDR2 is SQIVND (reference sequence). The CDR3 covers 13 residues. CDR3 coding DNA: TGTGCCAGTAGTATAGTAGGAGTTAATGGCTACACCTTC. Amino acids: CASSIVGVNGYTF.

This chain connects TRBV5-1 to TRBJ2-7; 8 bases agree with TRBD2. J lost 8 bases, V lost 0 bases, and 10 bases had no gene match. CDR1 and CDR2 from the germline V gene are SGHRS and YFSETQ. The CDR3 is made up of 15 amino acids. CDR3 nucleotides: TGCGCCAGCAGCTTGGGAGGAGCGGGAGATACCAAGCAGTACTTC. It is translated as CASSLGGAGDTKQYF.

The genes are TRBV7-9 and TRBJ2-5; D is perhaps TRBD1 (6 bases). Trimming cost V 1 base and J 0 bases, with 15 bases left between them. Germline V gives CDR1 SEHNR, CDR2 FQNEAQ (reference sequence). The length of the CDR3 is 17 residues. The DNA for the CDR3 is TGTGCCAGCAGCTTAGGAGGTATTGGACAGCACCAAGAGACCCAGTACTTC. Translated: CASSLGGIGQHQETQYF.

J is TRBJ2-5 and V is TRBV27, with 9 bases that match TRBD1. After removal of 4 bases from V and 6 bases from J, the junction contained 15 bases not matched to a gene. There are 17 residues in the CDR3. The V gene's germline CDR1 is MNHEY and CDR2 SMNVEV (reference sequence). CDR3 sequence (DNA): TGTGCCAGCAGTTCCCGTCCCCGGGACAGGGACCCCCAGACCCAGTACTTC. Residues: CASSSRPRDRDPQTQYF.

The CDR3 nucleotides are TGTGCCAGCAGTGAAAATCCCGGCAGGAACTATGGCTACACCTTC. Encoded protein: CASSENPGRNYGYTF. The chain joins TRBV6-4 to TRBJ1-2; unclear D gene. Germline loops: CDR1 MRHNA, CDR2 SNTAGT. The CDR3 is 15 amino acids. The ends were cut back, 3 bases at V and 2 bases at J, with 13 bases in the middle.

V and J are TRBV5-1 and TRBJ2-3; 8 bases are shared with TRBD2. Germline CDR1 reads SGHRS; CDR2 reads YFSETQ. CDR3 length: 16 amino acids. V lost 4 bases, J lost 0 bases, and 7 bases stayed unmatched. CDR3 bases: TGCGCCAGCAGCCGCTCGACTAGCGTTAGCACAGATACGCAGTATTTT. Its protein is CASSRSTSVSTDTQYF.

The chain has TRBV7-2 and TRBJ1-2; 10 nucleotides align to TRBD1. The CDR3 covers 15 residues. The germline CDR1 and CDR2 sequences are SGHTA and FQGNSA. V shed 0 bases and J 9 bases; nucleotides not matched to a gene: 7. DNA for the CDR3: TGTGCCAGCAGCTTAGCGATGGGGGACAGGGGTCGCTACACCTTC. This sequence encodes CASSLAMGDRGRYTF.

V usage is TRBV28 and J usage is TRBJ1-5; 11 positions match TRBD1. V lost 4 bases to trimming and J lost 1 base; unmatched junction nucleotides: 3. Looked up from germline, CDR1 is MDHEN and CDR2 is SYDVKM. The CDR3 is made up of 16 amino acids. CDR3 sequence (DNA): TGTGCCAGCAGTTGGACAGGGGGCCTAAGCAATCAGCCCCAGCATTTT. Translated, it gives CASSWTGGLSNQPQHF. Full variable domain (remainder filled in from reference TRBV28 and TRBJ1-5): DVKVTQSSRYLVKRTGEKVFLECVQDMDHENMFWYRQDPGLGLRLIYFSYDVKMKEKGDIPEGYSVSREKKERFSLILESASTNQTSMYLCASSWTGGLSNQPQHFGDGTRLSIL.

The chain links TRBV20-1 to TRBJ1-2, with 8 bases lining up with TRBD1. This CDR3 spans 16 amino acids. Trimming removed 4 bases from V and 5 bases from J; junction bases left unmatched: 15. The germline V gene encodes CDR1 DFQATT and CDR2 SNEGSKA (reference sequence). The CDR3 protein is CSATDRRRWTGYGYTF. In DNA, the CDR3 is TGCAGTGCTACTGATAGACGCCGGTGGACAGGGTATGGCTACACCTTC.

The genes are TRBV27 and TRBJ1-2; D unresolved. The CDR3 is made up of 13 amino acids. Germline CDR1 reads MNHEY; CDR2 reads SMNVEV (reference sequence). V was shortened by 3 bases and J by 2 bases, with 7 bases between the two germline ends. The CDR3 reads CASSFPGNYGYTF. Here the CDR3 DNA reads TGTGCCAGCAGTTTTCCGGGGAACTATGGCTACACCTTC.

The V gene is TRBV18, the J gene TRBJ2-1; TRBD2 agrees at 7 bases. Germline V gene sequence: CDR1 KGHSH, CDR2 LQKENI. After removal of 1 base from V and 0 bases from J, the junction contained 3 bases not matched to a gene. The CDR3 length is 16 residues. Here the CDR3 DNA reads TGTGCCAGCTCACCACGGGAGGGTCACTCCTACAATGAGCAGTTCTTC. This translates into CASSPREGHSYNEQFF. Looking up the rest from reference TRBV18 and TRBJ2-1 gives the full variable domain: NAGVMQNPRHLVRRRGQEARLRCSPMKGHSHVYWYRQLPEEGLKFMVYLQKENIIDESGMPKERFSAEFPKEGPSILRIQQVVRGDSAAYFCASSPREGHSYNEQFFGPGTRLTVL.

The V gene is TRBV9, the J gene TRBJ2-7; 11 positions agree with TRBD2. Germline values: CDR1 SGDLS, CDR2 YYNGEE. Unmatched junction bases numbered 3, after V lost 4 bases and J lost 3 bases. The CDR3 covers 14 residues. CDR3 nucleotides: TGTGCCAGCAGCCCACTAGCGGGGGACTACGAGCAGTACTTC. Translation: CASSPLAGDYEQYF.

The sample holds one count of this clone. The chain combines TRBV28 with TRBJ1-2; 8 positions agree with TRBD1. Germline trimming cut 7 bases from V and 3 bases from J; bases unmatched to any gene: 4. Germline CDR1 reads MDHEN; CDR2 reads SYDVKM. There are 13 residues in the CDR3. The CDR3: CASTRGQDYGYTF. Written as DNA, the CDR3 is TGTGCCAGCACCAGGGGACAGGACTATGGCTACACCTTC.

The chain has TRBV19 and TRBJ1-3; maybe TRBD1 (6 bases). The CDR3 consists of 20 residues. V was shortened by 3 bases and J by 3 bases, with 27 bases between the two germline ends. Germline CDR1 is LNHDA and CDR2 is SQIVND (reference sequence). CDR3 bases: TGTGCCAGTAGTATGGGAGGGGGTCGGCGCCCGACGCTCAATGGAAACACCATATATTTT. Translating gives CASSMGGGRRPTLNGNTIYF.

The chain links TRBV10-3 to TRBJ2-3; 8 positions match TRBD2. Unmatched junction bases numbered 8, after V lost 6 bases and J lost 3 bases. Germline V gene data show CDR1 as ENHRY and CDR2 as SYGVKD. This CDR3 is 15 amino acids long. DNA of the CDR3: TGTGCCATCAGCCCCAGCGGGAGCGAGACAGATACGCAGTATTTT. Translated, it gives CAISPSGSETDTQYF.

The rearrangement uses TRBV24-1 and TRBJ1-3; TRBD1 might be the D (6 bases). V lost 4 bases and J lost 7, with 16 bases in between. The germline V gene has CDR1 KGHDR and CDR2 SFDVKD. The CDR3 runs to 15 residues. The CDR3 sequence is CATSEAYREYNTIYF. Written as DNA, the CDR3 is TGTGCCACCAGTGAGGCGTACAGGGAGTACAACACCATATATTTT.

The chain is built from TRBV6-5 and TRBJ1-2; D unresolved. The CDR3 spans 12 residues. The germline gives CDR1 MNHEY, CDR2 SVGAGI. V lost 4 bases and J 2 bases, leaving 5 bases between the germline ends. CDR3 nucleotides: TGTGCCAGCAGTTCGAGGAACTATGGCTACACCTTC. This codes for CASSSRNYGYTF.

The V and J genes are TRBV5-1 and TRBJ1-2; 7 positions match TRBD1. The J segment lost 4 bases and the V segment lost 4 bases, leaving 7 bases of the junction unmatched. The CDR3 contains 14 residues. Germline CDR1 SGHRS, CDR2 YFSETQ. This chain's CDR3 is CASSPGQSFYGYTF. CDR3 DNA sequence: TGCGCCAGCAGCCCGGGACAGAGTTTCTATGGCTACACCTTC.

In its sample, this clone was seen a few times. The chain uses TRBV7-8 and TRBJ1-1; 9 nucleotides align to TRBD1. V lost 4 bases to trimming and J lost 0 bases; unmatched junction nucleotides: 3. The CDR3 is made up of 15 amino acids. Germline V lookup: CDR1 SGHVS, CDR2 FQNEAQ. The CDR3: CASSSRDRVNTEAFF. CDR3 nucleotide sequence: TGTGCCAGCAGCTCGAGGGACAGGGTGAACACTGAAGCTTTCTTT.

The rearrangement uses TRBV5-5 and TRBJ2-2; TRBD2 matches at 8 bases. The V and J ends lost 4 bases and 3 bases, in that order; junction bases with no gene match: 5. Looked up from germline, CDR1 is SGHKS and CDR2 is YYEKEE (reference sequence). The CDR3 length is 15 residues. Here the CDR3 DNA reads TGTGCCAGCAGCGTGGGACTAGTGGACACCGGGGAGCTGTTTTTT. This encodes CASSVGLVDTGELFF.

V gene TRBV24-1 combines with J gene TRBJ1-2; the D is unclear. CDR1 KGHDR and CDR2 SFDVKD come from the germline V gene. V was cut by 3 bases and J by 5 bases, with 9 bases left in between. This CDR3 region has 13 residues. CDR3 sequence (DNA): TGTGCCACCAGTGATGCGACTGGATATGGCTACACCTTC. Its protein product is CATSDATGYGYTF.

V usage is TRBV3-1 (or the pseudogene TRBV3-2) and J usage is TRBJ2-3; TRBD1 aligns across 9 bases. This CDR3 has 15 amino acids. The V gene's germline CDR1 is LGHDT and CDR2 YNNKEL (reference sequence). V shed 3 bases, J shed 3 bases, and the junction held 4 bases outside the gene matches. DNA of the CDR3: TGTGCCAGCAGCCATACGGGACAGGGAACAGATACGCAGTATTTT. Translation: CASSHTGQGTDTQYF.

The chain has TRBV24-1 and TRBJ2-3; maybe TRBD1 (5 bases). The CDR3 length is 15 residues. Deletions cut 4 bases from V and 1 base from J, with 11 bases between. Germline V lookup: CDR1 KGHDR, CDR2 SFDVKD. For the CDR3, the DNA is TGTGCCACCAGTGAAACAGGTCACGGCACAGATACGCAGTATTTT. Translating it yields CATSETGHGTDTQYF.

The chain joins TRBV9 to TRBJ2-3, with TRBD2 matching over 11 bases. Germline V lookup: CDR1 SGDLS, CDR2 YYNGEE. This CDR3 is 15 amino acids long. Trimming removed 8 bases from V and 2 bases from J; junction bases left unmatched: 7. Here the CDR3 reads CASGASGRTTDTQYF. The CDR3 nucleotides read TGTGCCAGTGGTGCTAGCGGGAGGACCACAGATACGCAGTATTTT.

The chain is built from TRBV11-2 and TRBJ2-5; weak D call: TRBD1 (6 bases). This CDR3 has 13 residues. Trimming cost V 6 bases and J 5 bases, with 13 bases left between them. Germline V lookup: CDR1 SGHAT, CDR2 FQNNGV. This CDR3 is CASSSQGTETQYF. The CDR3, as DNA: TGTGCCAGCAGTTCACAGGGTACCGAGACCCAGTACTTC.

The rearrangement uses TRBV11-2 and TRBJ2-5; 7 bases match TRBD2. The CDR3 spans 15 residues. The V and J ends lost 2 bases and 2 bases, in that order; junction bases with no gene match: 5. The germline gives CDR1 SGHAT, CDR2 FQNNGV. The CDR3 loop reads CASSLTGGHQETQYF. The DNA of the CDR3 is TGTGCCAGCAGCTTAACGGGAGGCCATCAAGAGACCCAGTACTTC.